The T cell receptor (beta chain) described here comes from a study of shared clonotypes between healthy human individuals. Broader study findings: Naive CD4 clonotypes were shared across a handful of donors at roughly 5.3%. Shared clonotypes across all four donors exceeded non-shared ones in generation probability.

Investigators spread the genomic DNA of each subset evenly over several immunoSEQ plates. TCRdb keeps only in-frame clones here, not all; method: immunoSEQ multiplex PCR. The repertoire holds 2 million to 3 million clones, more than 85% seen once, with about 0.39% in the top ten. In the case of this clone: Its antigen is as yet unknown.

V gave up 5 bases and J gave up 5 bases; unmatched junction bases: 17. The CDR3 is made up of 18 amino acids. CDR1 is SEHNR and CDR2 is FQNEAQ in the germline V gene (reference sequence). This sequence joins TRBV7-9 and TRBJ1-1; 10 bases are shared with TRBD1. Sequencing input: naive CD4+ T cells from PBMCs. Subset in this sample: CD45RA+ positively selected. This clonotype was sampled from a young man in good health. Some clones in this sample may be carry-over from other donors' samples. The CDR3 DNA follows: TGTGCCAGCAGCGCCCATGTCCTTCCGACAGGGGGCCGAACTGAAGCTTTCTTT. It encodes CASSAHVLPTGGRTEAFF.